These 10 T cell receptor beta chains were all obtained from the same sample, sequenced in a study of blood T cell repertoires in COVID-19 (TCRdb year 2020). Library generation was performed with the immunoSEQ multiplex PCR assay. TCRdb mirrors the immuneACCESS table, restricted to in-frame sequences. Some clones are absent from its copies; in checked studies, under half trace to an unresolved V gene, and the reason for the others is unknown. The sample table contains fewer than 300,000 clones; only one count was recorded for 80% to 90% of them. The ten largest clonotypes hold under 9.5% of the sample. Sequencing was done on a sample of PBMCs or T cells enriched from blood (not recorded which). The origin of the receptors is a man between 35 and 55 years old who had recovered from COVID-19.

For the CDR3, the DNA is TGTGCCAGCAGTTTGAGCGGGCACGGGGCCAACGTCCTGACTTTC. Translation: CASSLSGHGANVLTF. V usage is TRBV27 and J usage is TRBJ2-6, with D perhaps matching TRBD2 (6 bases). The CDR3 contains 15 residues. Germline CDR1 MNHEY, CDR2 SMNVEV (reference sequence). The germline V and J ends were trimmed by 3 bases and 4 bases, with 10 bases remaining between them.

The chain has TRBV6-1 and TRBJ1-1; TRBD1 might be the D (6 bases). The ends were cut back, 2 bases at V and 0 bases at J, with 10 bases in the middle. The CDR3 consists of 15 residues. Germline V CDR1 and CDR2: MNHNS, SASEGT. The chain's CDR3 is CASSEWGLLNTEAFF. CDR3 DNA sequence: TGTGCCAGCAGTGAATGGGGGCTCCTGAACACTGAAGCTTTCTTT.

The chain uses TRBV15 and TRBJ2-7, with a tentative D call TRBD2 (6 bases). The CDR3 contains 15 residues. CDR1 LNHNV and CDR2 YYDKDF come from the germline V gene (reference sequence). Trimming cost V 0 bases and J 0 bases, with 9 bases left between them. In DNA, the CDR3 is TGTGCCACCAGCAGAGATCGCGGGGACTCCTACGAGCAGTACTTC. It codes for CATSRDRGDSYEQYF.

The chain couples TRBV5-6 to TRBJ1-2; possible D gene TRBD1, 6 bases. The CDR3 totals 14 residues. V was cut by 7 bases and J by 3 bases, with 16 bases left in between. From germline, CDR1 is SGHDT and CDR2 YYEEEE. CDR3 in DNA: TGTGCCAGCCTCTTCAGGGGCCCCGACTATGGCTACACCTTC. This encodes CASLFRGPDYGYTF.

This chain links TRBV7-8 with TRBJ2-5; no clear D. Trimming left V 1 base short and J 4 bases short, with 7 bases between. CDR1 is SGHVS, CDR2 FQNEAQ, per germline. The CDR3 loop spans 13 amino acids. In DNA form, the CDR3 reads TGTGCCAGCAGCTTAGTGGGCCGAGAGACCCAGTACTTC. It specifies CASSLVGRETQYF.

This chain joins TRBV23-1 and TRBJ1-1, with 8 bases identical to TRBD1. TRBV23-1 is given ORF status, its function remaining uncertain. CDR3 length: 15 residues. J lost 5 bases, V lost 3 bases, and 8 bases had no gene match. The CDR3 DNA follows: TGCGCCAGCAGTCATTTCAGGGGGCTACGGACTGAAGCTTTCTTT. The encoded protein is CASSHFRGLRTEAFF.

This sequence joins TRBV11-2 and TRBJ2-7; 8 bases fit TRBD2. This CDR3 is built from 16 residues. Germline CDR1 SGHAT, CDR2 FQNNGV. V was pared by 2 bases and J by 2 bases, with 8 bases of the junction left unmatched. The CDR3 DNA is TGTGCCAGCAGCTTATACCCGGGAGGGAAGGCCTACGAGCAGTACTTC. Translation: CASSLYPGGKAYEQYF. The entire variable domain, with the rest obtained from reference TRBV11-2 and TRBJ2-7, is as follows: EAGVAQSPRYKIIEKRQSVAFWCNPISGHATLYWYQQILGQGPKLLIQFQNNGVVDDSQLPKDRFSAERLKGVDSTLKIQPAKLEDSAVYLCASSLYPGGKAYEQYFGPGTRLTVT.

This chain connects TRBV25-1 to TRBJ1-2; TRBD1 agrees at 7 bases. The germline V gene encodes CDR1 MGHDK and CDR2 SYGVNS. V dropped 3 bases and J dropped 4; count of bases not matched to a gene: 11. CDR3 length equals 16 residues. CDR3 nucleotides: TGTGCCAGCAGTGATCCCGCGAGGGACAGTACCTATGGCTACACCTTC. This gives the protein CASSDPARDSTYGYTF.

J is TRBJ2-2 and V is TRBV7-8; tentative D call: TRBD1 (5 bases). CDR1 and CDR2 (germline): SGHVS, FQNEAQ. The CDR3 totals 14 residues. V lost 6 bases to trimming and J lost 7 bases, with 15 bases between them. This chain's CDR3 is CASSTLIRGGELFF. The CDR3 DNA follows: TGTGCCAGCAGTACATTAATTAGGGGCGGGGAGCTGTTTTTT.

The genes are TRBV28 and TRBJ2-5; 8 bases match TRBD1. The V gene's germline CDR1 is MDHEN and CDR2 SYDVKM. CDR3 length: 15 residues. The V gene end was trimmed by 4 bases and the J gene end by 4 bases; junction bases not matched to a gene: 8. The CDR3 DNA follows: TGTGCCAGCAGTTCCCCCGGACAGGGACGAGAGACCCAGTACTTC. Its protein is CASSSPGQGRETQYF.